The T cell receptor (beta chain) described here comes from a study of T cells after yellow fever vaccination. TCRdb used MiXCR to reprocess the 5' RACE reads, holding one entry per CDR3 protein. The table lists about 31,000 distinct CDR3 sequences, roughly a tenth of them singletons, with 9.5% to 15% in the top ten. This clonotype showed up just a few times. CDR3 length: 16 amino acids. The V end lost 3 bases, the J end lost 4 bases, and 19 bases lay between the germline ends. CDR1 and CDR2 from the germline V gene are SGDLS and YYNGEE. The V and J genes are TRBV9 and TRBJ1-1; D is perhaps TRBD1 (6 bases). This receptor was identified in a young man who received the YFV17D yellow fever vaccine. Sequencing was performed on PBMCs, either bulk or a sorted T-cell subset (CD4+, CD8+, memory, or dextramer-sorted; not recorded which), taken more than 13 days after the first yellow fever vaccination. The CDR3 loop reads CASSASYRVGGTEAFF. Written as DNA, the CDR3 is TGTGCCAGCAGCGCCTCCTACAGGGTTGGCGGCACTGAAGCTTTCTTT.